The T cell receptor beta chain described here comes from a study of radiotherapy plus CTLA-4 blockade in lung cancer. About the research overall: With 25% to 40% of patients having disease control, objective responses were seen in about 18%.

In its sample, this clone ranks as medium-sized. Profiled with immunoSEQ multiplex PCR; TCRdb holds only in-frame clones, not every one. In the table there are approximately 44,000 clones, around 77% of which are singletons. The sequencing here drew on peripheral blood, taken from a patient treated with radiotherapy plus ipilimumab. This TCR came from a human donor with non-small cell lung cancer who had stable disease on radiotherapy plus ipilimumab.

DNA for the CDR3: TGTGCCAGCAGCTTGCTAGCAGGCAACCAAGAGACCCAGTACTTC. It yields the protein CASSLLAGNQETQYF. The rearrangement links TRBV5-4 to TRBJ2-5; a weak D match, TRBD2 (5 bases). The CDR3 runs to 15 residues. Germline V CDR1 and CDR2: SGHNT, YYREEE (reference sequence). The V end was cut by 1 base, the J end by 0 bases, with 10 bases between.